The 30 T cell receptor beta chains listed next were all sequenced from one sample in a study of OX40 agonist ivuxolimab in advanced cancers. Clones were sequenced by immunoSEQ multiplex PCR, and TCRdb holds only the in-frame ones, with some missing. The top ten clones hold about 16% of a sample with roughly 40,000 clones, roughly 85% of them seen once. The sample in question was CD4+ or CD8+ T cells sorted from blood, obtained in a trial of the OX40 agonist ivuxolimab. These receptors all stem from an adult with an advanced solid tumor such as melanoma, head and neck, liver or kidney cancer.

The rearrangement links TRBV19 to TRBJ2-3; TRBD2 aligns across 13 bases. The CDR3 contains 15 residues. From germline, CDR1 is LNHDA and CDR2 SQIVND (reference sequence). J was trimmed by 5 bases and V by 6 bases; bases with no gene match: 5. CDR3 sequence: CASSRTSGSLDTQYF. As DNA, the CDR3 is TGTGCCAGTAGCCGGACTAGCGGGAGTCTAGATACGCAGTATTTT.

The V and J genes are TRBV6-5 and TRBJ2-1, with 10 bases that match TRBD2. The germline V gene encodes CDR1 MNHEY and CDR2 SVGAGI. V lost 0 bases to trimming and J lost 10 bases; unmatched junction nucleotides: 9. The CDR3 consists of 16 residues. Here the CDR3 DNA reads TGTGCCAGCAGTTACTCTGTGCTAGCGGGAGCCTGGGAGCAGTTCTTC. Protein: CASSYSVLAGAWEQFF.

The V call is TRBV27, the J call TRBJ2-2; D is perhaps TRBD1 (5 bases). V was cut by 3 bases and J by 6 bases, with 11 bases left in between. The CDR3 is made up of 14 amino acids. Germline CDR1 MNHEY, CDR2 SMNVEV (reference sequence). CDR3 region: CASSLVRVSGELFF. DNA for the CDR3: TGTGCCAGCAGTTTGGTCAGGGTGTCCGGGGAGCTGTTTTTT.

V is TRBV5-5 and J is TRBJ1-1, with D possibly TRBD1 on 6 matching bases. Trimming stripped 0 bases from V and 5 bases from J, with 8 bases between. CDR1 and CDR2 from the germline V gene are SGHKS and YYEKEE (reference sequence). The CDR3 runs 13 residues. The CDR3 sequence: CASSLGDTTEAFF. The CDR3 nucleotides read TGTGCCAGCAGCTTGGGGGACACAACTGAAGCTTTCTTT.

The genes are TRBV7-9 and TRBJ2-3; 8 bases are shared with TRBD2. The CDR3 contains 15 residues. The germline V gene has CDR1 SEHNR and CDR2 FQNEAQ (reference sequence). V shed 3 bases and J 2 bases; nucleotides not matched to a gene: 4. The CDR3: CASSFLAGNTDTQYF. The DNA for the CDR3 is TGTGCCAGCAGCTTTCTAGCGGGCAACACAGATACGCAGTATTTT. Filled out from reference TRBV7-9 and TRBJ2-3, the complete variable domain reads DTGVSQNPRHKITKRGQNVTFRCDPISEHNRLYWYRQTLGQGPEFLTYFQNEAQLEKSRLLSDRFSAERPKGSFSTLEIQRTEQGDSAMYLCASSFLAGNTDTQYFGPGTRLTVL.

The chain is built from TRBV6-5 and TRBJ1-2; the D is unclear. Deletions cut 2 bases from V and 5 bases from J, with 9 bases between. CDR3 size: 13 residues. The germline V gene encodes CDR1 MNHEY and CDR2 SVGAGI. CDR3 sequence (DNA): TGTGCCAGCAGTTACGGGGAGCTTTATGGCTACACCTTC. Its translation is CASSYGELYGYTF.

This chain links TRBV27 with TRBJ1-5, with a possible D match to TRBD1 (5 bases). The germline V and J ends were trimmed by 11 bases and 0 bases, with 11 bases remaining between them. The CDR3 consists of 13 residues. CDR1 and CDR2 from the germline V gene are MNHEY and SMNVEV (reference sequence). The CDR3: CAAGEGSNQPQHF. The DNA of the CDR3 is TGTGCCGCGGGGGAGGGTAGCAATCAGCCCCAGCATTTT.

V is TRBV30 and J is TRBJ1-1, with a weak D call TRBD1 (6 bases). CDR1 and CDR2 (germline): GTSNPN, SVGIG (reference sequence). The CDR3 consists of 14 residues. V lost 1 base and J 0 bases, leaving 9 bases between the germline ends. The CDR3 nucleotides read TGTGCCTGGAGTGGGACAGTCATGAACACTGAAGCTTTCTTT. This gives the protein CAWSGTVMNTEAFF.

This clone was seen only once. This sequence joins TRBV14 and TRBJ1-2; 7 positions agree with TRBD1. Germline V gene data show CDR1 as SGHDN and CDR2 as FVKESK. The CDR3 has 16 amino acids. Losses at the gene ends were 0 bases for V and 4 bases for J; bases not matched to a gene: 8. CDR3: CASSQEGPGGSYGYTF. Written as DNA, the CDR3 is TGTGCCAGCAGCCAAGAGGGTCCAGGGGGATCCTATGGCTACACCTTC.

In its sample, this clone was seen once. This chain links TRBV6-5 with TRBJ1-2; perhaps TRBD1 as D (6 bases). V lost 4 bases, J lost 8 bases, and 23 bases lay in between. The germline gives CDR1 MNHEY, CDR2 SVGAGI. CDR3 length: 16 amino acids. CDR3: CASSLTPTPRGEGYTF. CDR3 sequence (DNA): TGTGCCAGCAGTTTAACTCCGACTCCCAGGGGAGAGGGCTACACCTTC.

The J gene is TRBJ1-1, the V gene TRBV27; 7 nucleotides align to TRBD1. Trimming cost V 2 bases and J 8 bases; bases outside gene matches: 11. Germline-derived CDR1 and CDR2 are MNHEY and SMNVEV (reference sequence). This CDR3 is 15 amino acids long. CDR3 region: CASSLKAGGRVEAFF. CDR3 nucleotides: TGTGCCAGCAGTTTAAAGGCAGGGGGGAGAGTGGAAGCTTTCTTT.

The chain employs TRBV11-2 and TRBJ2-5; TRBD1 might be the D (5 bases). Germline assignment: CDR1 SGHAT and CDR2 FQNNGV. Trimming cost V 4 bases and J 5 bases, with 17 bases left between them. CDR3 length equals 15 residues. The CDR3 sequence: CASSSGVAGLETQYF. The CDR3 DNA sequence: TGTGCCAGCAGCTCTGGAGTCGCAGGGTTGGAGACCCAGTACTTC. The whole variable domain, remainder taken from reference TRBV11-2 and TRBJ2-5, is EAGVAQSPRYKIIEKRQSVAFWCNPISGHATLYWYQQILGQGPKLLIQFQNNGVVDDSQLPKDRFSAERLKGVDSTLKIQPAKLEDSAVYLCASSSGVAGLETQYFGPGTRLLVL.

The V call is TRBV9, the J call TRBJ2-7; possible D gene TRBD2, 5 bases. In germline, CDR1 is SGDLS, CDR2 YYNGEE. CDR3 length: 14 residues. Trimming took 3 bases from V and 2 from J, leaving 12 bases between them. CDR3: CASSARGSTYEQYF. The DNA of the CDR3 is TGTGCCAGCAGCGCCCGAGGGTCCACCTACGAGCAGTACTTC.

This clone has more than one count but fewer than ten. Within the sample, other DNA sequences also encode this same CDR3. The chain recombines TRBV28 with TRBJ2-4; 7 bases line up with TRBD1. The CDR3 runs 15 residues. The ends lost 4 bases at V and 0 bases at J; junction bases unmatched: 3. Germline assignment: CDR1 MDHEN and CDR2 SYDVKM. The chain's CDR3 is CASSWTGLAKNIQYF. DNA of the CDR3: TGTGCCAGCAGTTGGACAGGACTAGCCAAAAACATTCAGTACTTC.

The J gene is TRBJ2-5, the V gene TRBV12-5; D gene uncertain. Germline values: CDR1 LGHNT, CDR2 FRNRAP. The CDR3 contains 13 residues. Trimming removed 3 bases at V and 5 bases at J, with 10 bases between. The CDR3 DNA is TGTGCTAGTGGTTTAAGTTTAGAGGAGACCCAGTACTTC. Translating gives CASGLSLEETQYF.

The chain carries TRBV5-1 and TRBJ2-1, with TRBD1 identical over 12 bases. Unmatched junction bases numbered 6, after V lost 5 bases and J lost 6 bases. The CDR3 has 15 residues. Germline V lookup: CDR1 SGHRS, CDR2 YFSETQ. The CDR3 DNA is TGCGCCAGCAGGACCGGGACAGGGGGCGCCAATGAGCAGTTCTTC. Protein product: CASRTGTGGANEQFF.

The J gene is TRBJ2-7, the V gene TRBV7-3; TRBD2 might be the D (6 bases). CDR3 length: 13 residues. The germline V and J ends were trimmed by 2 bases and 6 bases, with 11 bases remaining between them. CDR1 SGHTA and CDR2 FQGTGA come from the germline V gene. This CDR3 is CASSLGGGVEQYF. CDR3 nucleotides: TGTGCCAGCAGCTTAGGGGGAGGAGTCGAGCAGTACTTC.

This clone was seen only once. V is TRBV27 and J is TRBJ2-1; D is possibly TRBD1 (6 bases). The CDR3 has 14 residues. Germline values: CDR1 MNHEY, CDR2 SMNVEV (reference sequence). With 5 bases removed from V and 12 bases from J, the gap between germline ends came to 20 bases. CDR3 in DNA: TGTGCCAGCAGTGGGGGTATGGTTTCACAGGGGCAGTTCTTC. This translates into CASSGGMVSQGQFF.

In its sample, this clone is medium-sized (0.01 to 0.1%). The rearrangement uses TRBV9 and TRBJ1-6, with 11 bases that match TRBD1. The CDR3 has 16 amino acids. J was trimmed by 3 bases and V by 3 bases; bases with no gene match: 2. Germline V lookup: CDR1 SGDLS, CDR2 YYNGEE. CDR3 coding DNA: TGTGCCAGCAGCGACGGGACAGGGGGCTATAATTCACCCCTCCACTTT. It codes for CASSDGTGGYNSPLHF.

V usage is TRBV19 and J usage is TRBJ2-2, with D perhaps TRBD1 (5 bases). The V gene's germline CDR1 is LNHDA and CDR2 SQIVND (reference sequence). The CDR3 covers 15 residues. Trimming removed 6 bases from V and 4 bases from J, with 15 bases in between. In DNA form, the CDR3 reads TGTGCCAGTAGCATGACGGACATCTTCACCGGGGAGCTGTTTTTT. Protein product: CASSMTDIFTGELFF.

This clone was found once. The chain carries TRBV27 and TRBJ1-2; maybe TRBD1 (6 bases). V was trimmed by 0 bases and J by 6 bases, leaving 20 bases between them. The CDR3 loop spans 17 amino acids. Germline CDR1 MNHEY, CDR2 SMNVEV (reference sequence). The DNA for the CDR3 is TGTGCCAGCAGTTTATCTCTCCCGGACAGTACCGAGGATGGCTACACCTTC. This translates into CASSLSLPDSTEDGYTF.

The chain links TRBV19 to TRBJ2-7, with 9 bases lining up with TRBD2. Per the germline V gene, CDR1 is LNHDA and CDR2 is SQIVND (reference sequence). The ends lost 6 bases at V and 3 bases at J; junction bases unmatched: 9. This CDR3 is 15 amino acids long. The CDR3 reads CASRDGTSNSYEQYF. The CDR3 nucleotides are TGTGCCAGTAGGGACGGGACTAGCAACAGCTACGAGCAGTACTTC.

The V and J genes are TRBV9 and TRBJ1-2, with D perhaps matching TRBD1 (6 bases). In germline, CDR1 is SGDLS, CDR2 YYNGEE. This CDR3 has 13 amino acids. The V end lost 6 bases, the J end lost 4 bases, and 13 bases lay between the germline ends. The DNA for the CDR3 is TGTGCCAGCACTCGGGACAACTTCTATGGCTACACCTTC. Translation gives CASTRDNFYGYTF.

The chain joins TRBV4-3 to TRBJ2-7; 8 bases line up with TRBD2. Germline lookup yields CDR1 LGHNA and CDR2 YSLEER. There are 16 residues in the CDR3. The V and J ends lost 0 bases and 5 bases, in that order; junction bases with no gene match: 9. CDR3 nucleotide sequence: TGCGCCAGCAGCCAAGACACGGGGGGGGCCAGCCACGAGCAGTACTTC. Translated: CASSQDTGGASHEQYF.

This chain joins TRBV15 and TRBJ1-2; D remains ambiguous. Germline loops: CDR1 LNHNV, CDR2 YYDKDF (reference sequence). The CDR3 loop spans 17 amino acids. Deletions cut 0 bases from V and 3 bases from J, with 17 bases between. The CDR3 DNA sequence: TGTGCCACCAGCAGAGATCGGTATGGGGTTCTCGACTATGGCTACACCTTC. Amino acids: CATSRDRYGVLDYGYTF.

V usage is TRBV9 and J usage is TRBJ2-4; the D gene is possibly TRBD1 (6 bases). This CDR3 has 13 amino acids. The germline V gene has CDR1 SGDLS and CDR2 YYNGEE. Trimming cost V 5 bases and J 8 bases, with 14 bases left between them. DNA for the CDR3: TGTGCCAGCAGTGAGGACAGAGAGGACATTCAGTACTTC. Protein: CASSEDREDIQYF.

This clone was recorded once. The chain employs TRBV19 and TRBJ2-2; 9 bases align to TRBD2. Per the germline V gene, CDR1 is LNHDA and CDR2 is SQIVND (reference sequence). The CDR3 extends over 16 amino acids. The junction had 6 bases not matched to a gene; V was cut back by 3 bases and J by 4 bases. The CDR3 is CASSMRSREGTGELFF. The CDR3 nucleotides read TGTGCCAGTAGTATGAGATCGCGGGAGGGCACCGGGGAGCTGTTTTTT.

This rearrangement joins TRBV7-8 to TRBJ2-7; D is possibly TRBD1 (6 bases). V lost 5 bases to trimming and J lost 3 bases, with 11 bases between them. CDR1 and CDR2 from the germline V gene are SGHVS and FQNEAQ. This CDR3 has 13 residues. CDR3 coding DNA: TGTGCCAGCAGCAAGGACAGATACTACGAGCAGTACTTC. This encodes CASSKDRYYEQYF.

This rearrangement joins TRBV15 to TRBJ2-7; 10 nucleotides line up with TRBD1. CDR1 and CDR2 from the germline V gene are LNHNV and YYDKDF (reference sequence). The CDR3 spans 14 residues. J gave up 3 bases and V 4 bases, and 3 bases lay outside the gene matches. The CDR3 nucleotides read TGTGCCACCAGCACCGGACAGGGGGACTACGAGCAGTACTTC. It specifies CATSTGQGDYEQYF. Filled out from reference TRBV15 and TRBJ2-7, the complete variable domain reads DAMVIQNPRYQVTQFGKPVTLSCSQTLNHNVMYWYQQKSSQAPKLLFHYYDKDFNNEADTPDNFQSRRPNTSFCFLDIRSPGLGDTAMYLCATSTGQGDYEQYFGPGTRLTVT.

The chain employs TRBV7-8 and TRBJ2-1, with unresolved D. This CDR3 is built from 11 residues. Germline V gene data show CDR1 as SGHVS and CDR2 as FQNEAQ. V lost 1 base and J lost 9, with 4 bases in between. In nucleotides, the CDR3 is TGTGCCAGCAGCTTAGTCACTGAGCAGTTCTTC. Amino acid sequence: CASSLVTEQFF.